The 9 T cell receptor beta chains below were found in one sample sequenced in a study of T cell responses to AZD1222 COVID-19 vaccine. The repertoire was sequenced with immunoSEQ multiplex PCR; TCRdb's copy has only in-frame clones and lacks some. The profile shows over 100,000 clones, around nine tenths of them singletons. The material was peripheral blood, obtained on day 0 of AZD1222 vaccination. The receptors come from an adult in good health.

V usage is TRBV2 and J usage is TRBJ1-5; unclear D gene. From germline, CDR1 is SNHLY and CDR2 FYNNEI. Trimming removed 6 bases from V and 2 bases from J, with 20 bases in between. The CDR3 loop spans 17 amino acids. Here the CDR3 DNA reads TGTGCCAGCAGGCACGAGGGAGGAGGTAGGGGCAATCAGCCCCAGCATTTT. It yields the protein CASRHEGGGRGNQPQHF.

V and J are TRBV28 and TRBJ1-1; TRBD1 aligns across 7 bases. After removal of 7 bases from V and 2 bases from J, the junction contained 7 bases not matched to a gene. Germline values: CDR1 MDHEN, CDR2 SYDVKM. This CDR3 region has 14 residues. Written as DNA, the CDR3 is TGTGCCAGCAACCCAGGGGGAGGCAACACTGAAGCTTTCTTT. Its protein product is CASNPGGGNTEAFF. Based on the CDR3 plus reference TRBV28 and TRBJ1-1, the full variable domain is DVKVTQSSRYLVKRTGEKVFLECVQDMDHENMFWYRQDPGLGLRLIYFSYDVKMKEKGDIPEGYSVSREKKERFSLILESASTNQTSMYLCASNPGGGNTEAFFGQGTRLTVV.

This chain uses TRBV5-1 with TRBJ2-1; 8 bases map to TRBD1. The CDR3 extends over 15 amino acids. After removal of 3 bases from V and 5 bases from J, the junction contained 7 bases not matched to a gene. Germline loops: CDR1 SGHRS, CDR2 YFSETQ. CDR3 sequence (DNA): TGCGCCAGCAGCTCCAGACAGGGGATCAACAATGAGCAGTTCTTC. Residues: CASSSRQGINNEQFF.

The rearrangement joins TRBV7-2 to TRBJ2-2; no clear D. Between the trimmed V and J ends, which lost 6 bases and 0 bases, there was a span of 8 bases. The CDR3 is made up of 14 amino acids. Germline V gene lookup returns CDR1 SGHTA and CDR2 FQGNSA. In nucleotides, the CDR3 is TGTGCCAGCAGAAGTCCCGCGAACACCGGGGAGCTGTTTTTT. This codes for CASRSPANTGELFF.

V gene TRBV5-1 combines with J gene TRBJ2-2; 10 nucleotides align to TRBD2. CDR1 SGHRS and CDR2 YFSETQ come from the germline V gene. This CDR3 contains 17 residues. V gave up 3 bases and J gave up 4 bases; unmatched junction bases: 9. The DNA for the CDR3 is TGCGCCAGCAGCTCACCGACCTTAGCGGGAGGCACCGGGGAGCTGTTTTTT. Translating gives CASSSPTLAGGTGELFF.

This chain uses TRBV27 with TRBJ1-1; possible D gene TRBD1, 5 bases. V shed 5 bases and J shed 0 bases, with 10 bases lying between them. Germline values: CDR1 MNHEY, CDR2 SMNVEV (reference sequence). The CDR3 totals 14 residues. CDR3 sequence reads: CASSAGLVNTEAFF. The DNA of the CDR3 is TGTGCCAGCAGTGCGGGACTCGTGAACACTGAAGCTTTCTTT.

The gene calls are TRBV6-4 and TRBJ2-3, with TRBD2 matching over 8 bases. Germline V gene data show CDR1 as MRHNA and CDR2 as SNTAGT. J lost 8 bases, V lost 0 bases, and 7 bases had no gene match. CDR3 length: 15 amino acids. CDR3 nucleotides: TGTGCCAGCAGTGACTCGTCGGGAGGGCCGGGTACGCAGTATTTT. Protein: CASSDSSGGPGTQYF.

The J gene is TRBJ2-1, the V gene TRBV29-1; unclear D gene. V was pared by 5 bases and J by 3 bases, with 11 bases between. Germline loops: CDR1 SQVTM, CDR2 ANQGSEA. The CDR3 sequence is 13 residues long. The CDR3 bases are TGCAGCGTTTCCGTAGTAGGCTACAATGAGCAGTTCTTC. Protein sequence: CSVSVVGYNEQFF.

The chain joins TRBV11-1 to TRBJ2-7, with D possibly matching TRBD1 (5 bases). This CDR3 contains 13 residues. CDR1 and CDR2 (germline): SGHAT, FQDESV (reference sequence). Trimming took off 4 bases at V and 2 bases at J, with 9 bases between the two ends. CDR3 amino acids: CASSYDRTYEQYF. In DNA, the CDR3 is TGTGCCAGCAGCTATGACAGAACCTACGAGCAGTACTTC. The full variable domain, its missing parts supplied by reference TRBV11-1 and TRBJ2-7, is EAEVAQSPRYKITEKSQAVAFWCDPISGHATLYWYRQILGQGPELLVQFQDESVVDDSQLPKDRFSAERLKGVDSTLKIQPAELGDSAMYLCASSYDRTYEQYFGPGTRLTVT.